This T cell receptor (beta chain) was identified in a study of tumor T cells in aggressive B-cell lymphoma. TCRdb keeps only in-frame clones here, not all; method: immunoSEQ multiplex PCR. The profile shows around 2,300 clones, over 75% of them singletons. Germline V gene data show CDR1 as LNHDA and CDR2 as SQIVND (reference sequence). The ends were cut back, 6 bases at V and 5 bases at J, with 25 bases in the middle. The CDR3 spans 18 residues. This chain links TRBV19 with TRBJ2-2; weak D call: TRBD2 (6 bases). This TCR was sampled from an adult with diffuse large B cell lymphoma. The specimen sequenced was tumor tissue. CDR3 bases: TGTGCCAGTAGCATTGTGCCCCGGGGGACCAAGGGGACCGGGGAGCTGTTTTTT. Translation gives CASSIVPRGTKGTGELFF.